The present T cell receptor (beta chain) was sequenced within a study of beta chain features in type 1 diabetes. Findings and caveats of the study: Shortening of TCRB CDR3s, moderate but significant, appeared in all four CD4+ subsets of Type 1 diabetes patients. No resolution was reached here on whether HLA type influences TCRB rearrangement. Among patients, naive, central memory and Treg TCRB repertoires appeared more similar than among healthy donors.

The entirety of the isolated RNA underwent reverse transcription, so expressed TCRB transcripts were sequenced. Repertoires were generated with immunoSEQ multiplex PCR, while TCRdb's copy carries only in-frame clones and drops some. Of about 170,000 clones in the sample, 6.5% to 8.5% are singletons; the top ten hold roughly 0.5%. The CDR3 sequence is 12 residues long. Trimming pared 7 bases from V and 0 bases from J, leaving 7 bases between. Germline-derived CDR1 and CDR2 are SNHLY and FYNNEI. Concerning this clone: Its antigen is still unknown.

The receptor comes from a young man with type 1 diabetes. The sequencing input was central memory CD4+ T cells from blood. The chain recombines TRBV2 with TRBJ2-7; D call uncertain. Here the CDR3 reads CASTASSYEQYF. CDR3 bases: TGTGCCAGCACCGCCAGCTCCTACGAGCAGTACTTC. The full variable domain, with the rest looked up from reference TRBV2 and TRBJ2-7, is EPEVTQTPSHQVTQMGQEVILRCVPISNHLYFYWYRQILGQKVEFLVSFYNNEISEKSEIFDDQFSVERPDGSNFTLKIRSTKLEDSAMYFCASTASSYEQYFGPGTRLTVT.